This passage covers 6 T cell receptor beta chains from one sample sequenced in a study of OX40 agonist ivuxolimab in advanced cancers. Some clones are missing from TCRdb's copy, which holds only in-frame ones; the method was immunoSEQ multiplex PCR. The table has almost 50,000 clones, about 81% seen once. This specimen consisted of CD4+ or CD8+ T cells sorted from blood, obtained in a trial of the OX40 agonist ivuxolimab. The receptors were gathered from an adult with an advanced solid tumor such as melanoma, head and neck, liver or kidney cancer.

This chain links TRBV5-4 with TRBJ1-1; D gene unclear. From germline, CDR1 is SGHNT and CDR2 YYREEE (reference sequence). This CDR3 spans 13 amino acids. Trimming pared 5 bases from V and 3 bases from J, leaving 11 bases between. CDR3 residues: CASSLRDDTEAFF. CDR3 coding DNA: TGTGCCAGCAGTCTCCGGGATGACACTGAAGCTTTCTTT.

This clone is a singleton in its sample. The chain couples TRBV25-1 to TRBJ2-7; D gene uncertain. The CDR3 covers 14 residues. The germline V and J ends were trimmed by 7 bases and 4 bases, with 17 bases remaining between them. The germline V gene encodes CDR1 MGHDK and CDR2 SYGVNS. The CDR3 DNA is TGTGCCAGCATTCCCCTTGCGGCCCGTTACGAGCAGTACTTC. Its translation is CASIPLAARYEQYF.

The chain has TRBV27 and TRBJ1-1; D perhaps matches TRBD1 (6 bases). This CDR3 has 17 residues. The germline V gene encodes CDR1 MNHEY and CDR2 SMNVEV (reference sequence). V was pared by 6 bases and J by 1 base, with 21 bases between. The CDR3: CASRPSGTLRGNTEAFF. CDR3 DNA: TGTGCCAGCAGACCATCCGGGACACTAAGGGGGAACACTGAAGCTTTCTTT.

This clone was detected a few times. This chain links TRBV4-3 with TRBJ1-5; D gene ambiguous. In germline, CDR1 is LGHNA, CDR2 YSLEER. The CDR3 sequence is 13 residues long. The V end was cut by 0 bases, the J end by 5 bases, with 5 bases between. CDR3: CASSQERDQPQHF. CDR3 nucleotides: TGCGCCAGCAGCCAAGAAAGGGATCAGCCCCAGCATTTT.

The V and J genes are TRBV28 and TRBJ1-5, with unresolved D. The V end lost 8 bases, the J end lost 0 bases, and 11 bases lay between the germline ends. The CDR3 has 14 amino acids. Germline V gives CDR1 MDHEN, CDR2 SYDVKM. The CDR3 nucleotides are TGTGCCAGCTCCCCCGGGGTTAGCAATCAGCCCCAGCATTTT. It specifies CASSPGVSNQPQHF.

The chain combines TRBV28 with TRBJ1-3; TRBD1 matches at 7 bases. The CDR3 runs 14 residues. After removal of 5 bases from V and 0 bases from J, the junction contained 1 base not matched to a gene. In germline, CDR1 is MDHEN, CDR2 SYDVKM. The CDR3 coding sequence is TGTGCCAGCAGTACAGGGGCCTCTGGAAACACCATATATTTT. This gives the protein CASSTGASGNTIYF.